The 12 T cell receptor beta chains below were found in one sample sequenced in a study of T cell changes during pregnancy in multiple sclerosis. Clones were read by immunoSEQ multiplex PCR, and TCRdb kept only the in-frame ones, dropping some. Among over 50,000 clones listed, roughly 90% were seen once. The material sequenced was peripheral blood, taken in the first trimester of pregnancy. The receptors originated from a female donor with multiple sclerosis, enrolled in a pregnancy study.

The rearrangement joins TRBV5-1 to TRBJ2-1, with D possibly being TRBD2 (6 bases). Trimming shortened V by 2 bases and J by 0 bases, and 12 bases separated the two germline ends. CDR1 SGHRS and CDR2 YFSETQ come from the germline V gene. The CDR3 is 16 residues long. The CDR3 protein is CASSFLGAGSYNEQFF. The CDR3 DNA is TGCGCCAGCAGCTTTCTAGGAGCGGGCTCCTACAATGAGCAGTTCTTC. Filled out from reference TRBV5-1 and TRBJ2-1, the complete variable domain reads KAGVTQTPRYLIKTRGQQVTLSCSPISGHRSVSWYQQTPGQGLQFLFEYFSETQRNKGNFPGRFSGRQFSNSRSEMNVSTLELGDSALYLCASSFLGAGSYNEQFFGPGTRLTVL.

The gene calls are TRBV18 and TRBJ2-7, with a possible D match to TRBD1 (6 bases). The CDR3 extends over 16 amino acids. Germline V gene data show CDR1 as KGHSH and CDR2 as LQKENI. The ends were cut back, 8 bases at V and 6 bases at J, with 26 bases in the middle. This CDR3 is CASQAYPPGQGLEQYF. As DNA, the CDR3 is TGTGCCAGCCAAGCCTACCCGCCCGGGCAGGGGCTCGAGCAGTACTTC.

The gene calls are TRBV29-1 and TRBJ2-2; TRBD2 aligns across 9 bases. The V segment lost 3 bases and the J segment 3 bases; nucleotides outside the gene matches: 5. Germline CDR1 reads SQVTM; CDR2 reads ANQGSEA. This CDR3 is 15 amino acids long. The CDR3 DNA reads TGCAGCGTTGAGGTTAGCGGGAGTGACACCGGGGAGCTGTTTTTT. It is translated as CSVEVSGSDTGELFF.

The chain combines TRBV9 with TRBJ2-7; D may be TRBD2 (5 bases). The CDR3 has 14 residues. Trimming removed 0 bases from V and 4 bases from J, with 11 bases in between. CDR1 is SGDLS, CDR2 YYNGEE, per germline. The CDR3 here is CASSVGLSGYEQYF. Here the CDR3 DNA reads TGTGCCAGCAGCGTAGGACTATCAGGATACGAGCAGTACTTC. Filled out from reference TRBV9 and TRBJ2-7, the complete variable domain reads DSGVTQTPKHLITATGQRVTLRCSPRSGDLSVYWYQQSLDQGLQFLIQYYNGEERAKGNILERFSAQQFPDLHSELNLSSLELGDSALYFCASSVGLSGYEQYFGPGTRLTVT.

This clone was found many times. This rearrangement joins TRBV9 to TRBJ2-1; 9 nucleotides line up with TRBD1. The CDR3 sequence is 15 residues long. Germline V gene data show CDR1 as SGDLS and CDR2 as YYNGEE. V trimming: 2 bases; J trimming: 4 bases; junction bases outside the gene matches: 4. The CDR3 reads CASSVTGTGYNEQFF. The DNA for the CDR3 is TGTGCCAGCAGCGTTACCGGGACAGGGTACAATGAGCAGTTCTTC.

The chain employs TRBV27 and TRBJ2-7; TRBD2 agrees at 13 bases. Germline V gene sequence: CDR1 MNHEY, CDR2 SMNVEV (reference sequence). CDR3 length: 19 amino acids. Trimming at V came to 6 bases and at J to 0 bases, leaving 14 bases not matched to a gene. In DNA form, the CDR3 reads TGTGCCAGCAGCCCGGGATCCGGGACTAGCGGGATTCACTCCTACGAGCAGTACTTC. It encodes CASSPGSGTSGIHSYEQYF.

The J gene is TRBJ2-1, the V gene TRBV2; 11 bases are shared with TRBD2. Looked up from germline, CDR1 is SNHLY and CDR2 is FYNNEI. V dropped 2 bases and J dropped 7; count of bases not matched to a gene: 4. This CDR3 comprises 15 residues. The CDR3 region is CASSELASGRNEQFF. The CDR3 nucleotides read TGTGCCAGCAGTGAATTGGCTAGCGGGAGGAATGAGCAGTTCTTC. The whole variable domain, remainder taken from reference TRBV2 and TRBJ2-1, is EPEVTQTPSHQVTQMGQEVILRCVPISNHLYFYWYRQILGQKVEFLVSFYNNEISEKSEIFDDQFSVERPDGSNFTLKIRSTKLEDSAMYFCASSELASGRNEQFFGPGTRLTVL.

V usage is TRBV6-6 and J usage is TRBJ1-2; 9 bases fit TRBD1. Germline V gene lookup returns CDR1 MNHNY and CDR2 SVGAGI (reference sequence). This CDR3 comprises 13 residues. Trimming removed 2 bases from V and 13 bases from J; junction bases left unmatched: 8. The CDR3 loop reads CASSYGTGIPGTF. DNA of the CDR3: TGTGCCAGCAGTTACGGGACAGGGATTCCGGGCACCTTC.

J is TRBJ2-3 and V is TRBV2, with D uncertain. The germline V and J ends were trimmed by 10 bases and 4 bases, with 9 bases remaining between them. The V gene's germline CDR1 is SNHLY and CDR2 FYNNEI. This CDR3 is 11 amino acids long. This chain's CDR3 is CATVGPDTQYF. DNA for the CDR3: TGTGCCACTGTTGGGCCAGATACGCAGTATTTT. The full variable domain, its missing parts supplied by reference TRBV2 and TRBJ2-3, is EPEVTQTPSHQVTQMGQEVILRCVPISNHLYFYWYRQILGQKVEFLVSFYNNEISEKSEIFDDQFSVERPDGSNFTLKIRSTKLEDSAMYFCATVGPDTQYFGPGTRLTVL.

This clone has just one count. The J gene is TRBJ1-5, the V gene TRBV6-5; tentatively, D is TRBD1 (5 bases). Deletions cut 5 bases from V and 0 bases from J, with 8 bases between. The CDR3 extends over 14 amino acids. CDR1 and CDR2 (germline): MNHEY, SVGAGI. The CDR3 spells CASSPQVSNQPQHF. The CDR3 DNA sequence: TGTGCCAGCAGTCCACAGGTTAGCAATCAGCCCCAGCATTTT.

CDR3 sequence reads: CASSVGLGDYGYTF. CDR3 coding DNA: TGTGCCAGCAGCGTAGGGTTAGGGGACTATGGCTACACCTTC. This chain connects TRBV9 to TRBJ1-2; possibly TRBD1 for D (5 bases). Trimming left V 0 bases short and J 3 bases short, with 9 bases between. The germline V gene has CDR1 SGDLS and CDR2 YYNGEE. The CDR3 length is 14 residues.

The genes are TRBV18 and TRBJ2-4; 11 bases agree with TRBD2. Per germline, CDR1 KGHSH and CDR2 LQKENI. J lost 0 bases, V lost 5 bases, and 6 bases had no gene match. This CDR3 spans 17 amino acids. The CDR3 sequence: CASSTRTSGLAKNIQYF. The CDR3 nucleotides are TGTGCCAGCTCAACACGGACTAGCGGGTTAGCCAAAAACATTCAGTACTTC. The variable domain in full, completed from reference TRBV18 and TRBJ2-4, reads NAGVMQNPRHLVRRRGQEARLRCSPMKGHSHVYWYRQLPEEGLKFMVYLQKENIIDESGMPKERFSAEFPKEGPSILRIQQVVRGDSAAYFCASSTRTSGLAKNIQYFGAGTRLSVL.